Each of the 24 T cell receptor beta chains below was sequenced from the same sample in a study of CD8 T cells in Susac syndrome. When the RNA was reverse transcribed, random hexamers were used with an input of roughly 0.5 to 1 ug. TCRdb called the immunoSEQ multiplex PCR reads again in MiXCR, with one record for every CDR3 protein. The sample shows some 400,000 distinct CDR3 sequences, approximately 89% of them seen only once. The sample comprised CD8+ T cells from PBMCs. These receptors were obtained from a human donor with multiple sclerosis.

This chain links TRBV4-2 with TRBJ1-1; D possibly corresponds to TRBD1 (5 bases). Trimming removed 3 bases at V and 2 bases at J, with 19 bases between. Germline CDR1 reads LGHNA; CDR2 reads YNFKEQ. This CDR3 spans 17 amino acids. Here the CDR3 DNA reads TGTGCCAGCAGCCAGGGGACGTCGGGGGAACCTAACACTGAAGCTTTCTTT. Protein product: CASSQGTSGEPNTEAFF.

The rearrangement links TRBV7-2 to TRBJ2-7, with D hard to call. The CDR3 is 12 amino acids. V was pared by 5 bases and J by 3 bases, with 8 bases between. Germline values: CDR1 SGHTA, CDR2 FQGNSA. The CDR3 is CASSRAHYEQYF. Written as DNA, the CDR3 is TGTGCCAGCAGCCGGGCCCACTACGAGCAGTACTTC.

The chain carries TRBV7-8 and TRBJ2-7; D is ambiguous. The ends were cut back, 3 bases at V and 3 bases at J, with 9 bases in the middle. The CDR3 has 13 residues. The germline V gene encodes CDR1 SGHVS and CDR2 FQNEAQ. DNA of the CDR3: TGTGCCAGCAGCTTCGAGCGTATCTACGAGCAGTACTTC. This gives the protein CASSFERIYEQYF. Together with reference TRBV7-8 and TRBJ2-7, the CDR3 gives the full variable domain: GAGVSQSPRYKVAKRGQDVALRCDPISGHVSLFWYQQALGQGPEFLTYFQNEAQLDKSGLPSDRFFAERPEGSVSTLKIQRTQQEDSAVYLCASSFERIYEQYFGPGTRLTVT.

The J gene is TRBJ1-2, the V gene TRBV2; TRBD1 might be the D (6 bases). CDR3 length: 17 amino acids. Per the germline V gene, CDR1 is SNHLY and CDR2 is FYNNEI. V lost 1 base, J lost 4 bases, and 19 bases lay in between. The CDR3 DNA sequence: TGTGCCAGCAGTGAAGGTGCGTTGTTGGGGGCGACCTATGGCTACACCTTC. Translating it yields CASSEGALLGATYGYTF.

This clonotype was found once. The chain joins TRBV4-1 to TRBJ2-7, with 8 nucleotides matching TRBD1. The germline V gene encodes CDR1 MGHRA and CDR2 YSYEKL. The CDR3 has 15 amino acids. The V and J ends lost 4 bases and 2 bases, in that order; junction bases with no gene match: 7. CDR3 nucleotides: TGCGCCAGCAGCCGACTTTCACAGGGGGCCTACGAGCAGTACTTC. This encodes CASSRLSQGAYEQYF.

The V gene is TRBV30, the J gene TRBJ2-1; unclear D gene. V lost 0 bases, J lost 8 bases, and 20 bases lay in between. The CDR3 has 16 amino acids. CDR1 and CDR2 (germline): GTSNPN, SVGIG (reference sequence). The CDR3 sequence is CAWSVGVIASTDEQFF. DNA for the CDR3: TGTGCCTGGAGTGTAGGTGTAATCGCCTCTACGGATGAGCAGTTCTTC. Variable domain in full (rest from reference TRBV30 and TRBJ2-1): SQTIHQWPATLVQPVGSPLSLECTVEGTSNPNLYWYRQAAGRGLQLLFYSVGIGQISSEVPQNLSASRPQDRQFILSSKKLLLSDSGFYLCAWSVGVIASTDEQFFGPGTRLTVL.

The chain has TRBV4-2 and TRBJ2-6; the D is unclear. V was shortened by 5 bases and J by 4 bases, with 15 bases between the two germline ends. CDR3 size: 16 residues. Germline loops: CDR1 LGHNA, CDR2 YNFKEQ. CDR3 DNA: TGTGCCAGCAGCTCAAGGACGGGCTCGGGGGCCAACGTCCTGACTTTC. Translated: CASSSRTGSGANVLTF.

The genes are TRBV19 and TRBJ2-2; weak D call: TRBD1 (6 bases). CDR1 LNHDA and CDR2 SQIVND come from the germline V gene (reference sequence). The CDR3 contains 11 residues. Trimming left V 10 bases short and J 8 bases short, with 11 bases between. DNA of the CDR3: TGTGCCATAATGGGGGCTGGGGAGCTGTTTTTT. It encodes CAIMGAGELFF.

This clonotype appeared a single time. The rearrangement uses TRBV6-2 or TRBV6-3 and TRBJ1-5, with TRBD1 as a possible D gene (5 bases). Germline V lookup: CDR1 MNHEY, CDR2 SVGEGT. The CDR3 consists of 14 residues. V lost 3 bases and J lost 0, with 6 bases in between. The CDR3 loop is CASSYGGSNQPQHF. CDR3 nucleotides: TGTGCCAGCAGTTATGGGGGTAGCAATCAGCCCCAGCATTTT.

This chain links TRBV3-1 with TRBJ2-5, with 9 bases that match TRBD2. Germline V CDR1 and CDR2: LGHDT, YNNKEL (reference sequence). V gave up 4 bases and J gave up 1 base; unmatched junction bases: 4. This CDR3 region has 15 residues. The CDR3 is CASSRALAGQETQYF. The CDR3 nucleotides are TGTGCCAGCAGCCGAGCACTAGCGGGCCAAGAGACCCAGTACTTC.

The rearrangement links TRBV5-1 to TRBJ2-1; D possibly uses TRBD1 or TRBD2 (5 bases each). This CDR3 has 18 amino acids. The V end lost 0 bases, the J end lost 0 bases, and 16 bases lay between the germline ends. The germline gives CDR1 SGHRS, CDR2 YFSETQ. In DNA form, the CDR3 reads TGCGCCAGCAGCTTGGATACGGGGCTACCGAGCTCCTACAATGAGCAGTTCTTC. The encoded protein is CASSLDTGLPSSYNEQFF.

The chain couples TRBV6-5 to TRBJ2-1, with 12 bases aligning to TRBD2. The trim removed 6 bases at V and 7 bases at J, leaving 7 bases unmatched. CDR3 length equals 15 residues. The germline CDR1 and CDR2 sequences are MNHEY and SVGAGI. The CDR3 sequence: CASSRGLAGFNEQFF. CDR3 sequence (DNA): TGTGCCAGCAGCCGCGGACTAGCGGGGTTTAATGAGCAGTTCTTC.

Written as DNA, the CDR3 is TGTGCCAGCAGTCCAGCTGGGCCAGGGTGGGATACGCAGTATTTT. This sequence encodes CASSPAGPGWDTQYF. The chain links TRBV5-6 to TRBJ2-3; TRBD1 is a possible D gene (5 bases). The V and J ends lost 5 bases and 6 bases respectively, with 19 bases between them. Germline values: CDR1 SGHDT, CDR2 YYEEEE. This CDR3 contains 15 residues.

The V and J genes are TRBV27 and TRBJ1-2, with D possibly being TRBD1 (5 bases). The CDR3 covers 13 residues. The germline V and J ends were trimmed by 4 bases and 8 bases, with 14 bases remaining between them. CDR1 is MNHEY, CDR2 SMNVEV, per germline (reference sequence). The CDR3 sequence is CASSYGLWGGYTF. The CDR3 nucleotides are TGTGCCAGCAGTTACGGACTTTGGGGGGGCTACACCTTC.

The chain uses TRBV19 and TRBJ1-1; D gene uncertain. Germline V gives CDR1 LNHDA, CDR2 SQIVND (reference sequence). There are 16 residues in the CDR3. Trimming left V 1 base short and J 4 bases short, with 16 bases between. The CDR3 nucleotides read TGTGCCAGTAGTATAGGAGGCGTGGGTTTGGGCACTGAAGCTTTCTTT. Residues: CASSIGGVGLGTEAFF. The variable domain in full, with the rest retrieved from reference TRBV19 and TRBJ1-1, is DGGITQSPKYLFRKEGQNVTLSCEQNLNHDAMYWYRQDPGQGLRLIYYSQIVNDFQKGDIAEGYSVSREKKESFPLTVTSAQKNPTAFYLCASSIGGVGLGTEAFFGQGTRLTVV.

This sequence joins TRBV29-1 and TRBJ2-1; no clear D gene. The CDR3 consists of 10 residues. Germline V gene sequence: CDR1 SQVTM, CDR2 ANQGSEA. V was pared by 4 bases and J by 7 bases, with 5 bases between. CDR3 region: CSVGPNEQFF. The CDR3 bases are TGCAGCGTTGGACCTAATGAGCAGTTCTTC.

The chain joins TRBV6-2 or TRBV6-3 to TRBJ2-4; D could derive from TRBD1 or TRBD2 (5 bases each). The V end was cut by 5 bases, the J end by 6 bases, with 20 bases between. This CDR3 contains 16 residues. CDR1 is MNHEY, CDR2 SVGEGT, per germline. CDR3 DNA sequence: TGTGCCAGCAGTCGCTTTGTGGGGGAGTACGGAAACATTCAGTACTTC. Amino acids: CASSRFVGEYGNIQYF.

V usage is TRBV6-5 and J usage is TRBJ2-1; 11 bases are a match to TRBD2. The V gene's germline CDR1 is MNHEY and CDR2 SVGAGI. With 2 bases clipped from V and 3 bases from J, the junction kept 6 bases outside the gene matches. The CDR3 is made up of 17 amino acids. The CDR3 DNA reads as TGTGCCAGCAGTTACCTTTTACTAGCGGGAGTCTACAATGAGCAGTTCTTC. It encodes CASSYLLLAGVYNEQFF.

The chain employs TRBV5-1 and TRBJ1-1, with TRBD1 identical over 7 bases. Trimming took 4 bases from V and 5 from J; bases not matched to a gene: 14. Germline CDR1 and CDR2: SGHRS and YFSETQ. The CDR3 covers 16 residues. CDR3 sequence reads: CASSGMGQLIGTEAFF. The CDR3 DNA reads as TGCGCCAGCAGCGGAATGGGACAGCTGATAGGGACTGAAGCTTTCTTT.

This clonotype occurred once. J is TRBJ2-1 and V is TRBV19, with 11 positions matching TRBD2. There are 17 residues in the CDR3. Germline values: CDR1 LNHDA, CDR2 SQIVND (reference sequence). V lost 6 bases to trimming and J lost 3 bases; unmatched junction nucleotides: 10. The CDR3 loop reads CASSQTSGATYYNEQFF. DNA for the CDR3: TGTGCCAGTAGCCAGACTAGCGGGGCGACCTACTACAATGAGCAGTTCTTC. The full variable domain, rest sourced from reference TRBV19 and TRBJ2-1, is DGGITQSPKYLFRKEGQNVTLSCEQNLNHDAMYWYRQDPGQGLRLIYYSQIVNDFQKGDIAEGYSVSREKKESFPLTVTSAQKNPTAFYLCASSQTSGATYYNEQFFGPGTRLTVL.

V is TRBV28 and J is TRBJ1-2, with D perhaps TRBD1 (6 bases). The CDR3 covers 15 residues. Germline V gene sequence: CDR1 MDHEN, CDR2 SYDVKM. V dropped 6 bases and J dropped 4 bases, with 18 bases sitting between them. CDR3 coding DNA: TGTGCCAGCAGACCCGAATCGGGGGCGGGCTATGGCTACACCTTC. Translation: CASRPESGAGYGYTF.

The J gene is TRBJ2-7, the V gene TRBV2; tentatively, D is TRBD1 or TRBD2 (5 bases each). CDR1 and CDR2 (germline): SNHLY, FYNNEI. This CDR3 is built from 15 residues. The ends were cut back, 8 bases at V and 1 base at J, with 18 bases in the middle. CDR3 in amino acids: CASPTIRGGSYEQYF. CDR3 DNA: TGTGCCAGCCCTACCATACGGGGCGGTTCCTACGAGCAGTACTTC.

The CDR3 loop is CSARETSGNPLSSYEQYF. CDR3 in DNA: TGCAGTGCTAGAGAGACTAGCGGGAACCCCCTGAGCTCCTACGAGCAGTACTTC. The V and J genes are TRBV20-1 and TRBJ2-7, with TRBD2 identical over 11 bases. V lost 0 bases and J lost 0; bases outside the gene matches: 10. This CDR3 spans 18 amino acids. CDR1 is DFQATT, CDR2 SNEGSKA, per germline (reference sequence).

The rearrangement links TRBV20-1 to TRBJ2-7, with a tentative D call TRBD1 (5 bases). There are 14 residues in the CDR3. V lost 6 bases, J lost 0 bases, and 15 bases lay in between. Germline lookup yields CDR1 DFQATT and CDR2 SNEGSKA (reference sequence). For the CDR3, the DNA is TGCAGTGCCAGATATCAGGGATACTCCTACGAGCAGTACTTC. Protein product: CSARYQGYSYEQYF.